These 12 T cell receptor beta chains were sequenced from one sample in a study of blood T cell repertoires in COVID-19. Sequencing used immunoSEQ multiplex PCR; TCRdb keeps in-frame clones, though not all of them. The sample consists of around 300,000 clones, 89% of them appearing once. Sequencing was carried out using peripheral blood. These receptors originate from a woman between 40 and 55 years old who had recovered from COVID-19.

This sequence joins TRBV28 and TRBJ2-7, with TRBD1 matching over 9 bases. J lost 4 bases, V lost 2 bases, and 3 bases had no gene match. The length of the CDR3 is 14 residues. Germline CDR1 MDHEN, CDR2 SYDVKM. DNA for the CDR3: TGTGCCAGCAGTTTAGACAGGGGGTTTTACGAGCAGTACTTC. It translates to CASSLDRGFYEQYF.

V is TRBV13 and J is TRBJ2-6; the match to TRBD1 covers 7 bases. J lost 0 bases, V lost 1 base, and 12 bases had no gene match. Germline-derived CDR1 and CDR2 are PRHDT and FYEKMQ (reference sequence). The CDR3 runs to 20 residues. This CDR3 is CASSLDRGPLYSSGANVLTF. CDR3 DNA: TGTGCCAGCAGCTTAGACAGGGGCCCCCTTTACAGCTCTGGGGCCAACGTCCTGACTTTC.

This clone has just one count. The V call is TRBV28, the J call TRBJ2-3; D is perhaps TRBD2 (5 bases). Germline-derived CDR1 and CDR2 are MDHEN and SYDVKM. Trimming pared 6 bases from V and 4 bases from J, leaving 8 bases between. This CDR3 has 12 residues. CDR3 nucleotide sequence: TGTGCCAGCAGGGGGAGCGCAGATACGCAGTATTTT. This gives the protein CASRGSADTQYF. Full variable domain (remainder filled in from reference TRBV28 and TRBJ2-3): DVKVTQSSRYLVKRTGEKVFLECVQDMDHENMFWYRQDPGLGLRLIYFSYDVKMKEKGDIPEGYSVSREKKERFSLILESASTNQTSMYLCASRGSADTQYFGPGTRLTVL.

The chain couples TRBV19 to TRBJ1-5; D is uncertain. The CDR3 loop spans 14 amino acids. Germline V gene sequence: CDR1 LNHDA, CDR2 SQIVND (reference sequence). The V end lost 9 bases, the J end lost 4 bases, and 16 bases lay between the germline ends. CDR3 loop: CASDRRLGNQPQHF. DNA of the CDR3: TGTGCCAGCGACCGGAGGTTGGGGAATCAGCCCCAGCATTTT.

The rearrangement joins TRBV6-6 to TRBJ1-2; D is ambiguous. V lost 6 bases to trimming and J lost 2 bases, with 10 bases between them. CDR1 is MNHNY and CDR2 is SVGAGI in the germline V gene (reference sequence). The CDR3 runs to 13 residues. The CDR3 nucleotides are TGTGCCAGCAGGGCGGGAGGAAACTATGGCTACACCTTC. This translates into CASRAGGNYGYTF.

The chain joins TRBV12-2 to TRBJ2-5; TRBD2, the table's D call, was not compared with the DNA. TRBV12-2 is a pseudogene segment. There are 19 residues in the CDR3. The CDR3 protein is CASRFGGSREVELSETQYF. In DNA, the CDR3 is TGTGCAAGTCGCTTCGGGGGGTCGCGGGAGGTTGAACTATCAGAGACCCAGTACTTC.

J is TRBJ1-5 and V is TRBV6-5, with 10 bases identical to TRBD1. Germline lookup yields CDR1 MNHEY and CDR2 SVGAGI. There are 14 residues in the CDR3. J was trimmed by 2 bases and V by 8 bases; bases with no gene match: 3. The CDR3 loop is CASAGTGGNQPQHF. DNA for the CDR3: TGTGCCAGCGCCGGGACAGGGGGCAATCAGCCCCAGCATTTT.

This clone was seen only a few times. The CDR3 reads CASSLLALDIQYF. The CDR3 bases are TGTGCCAGCAGTTTACTAGCGTTAGACATTCAGTACTTC. This chain uses TRBV12-3 or TRBV12-4 with TRBJ2-4, with D possibly being TRBD2 (6 bases). The CDR3 totals 13 residues. V was clipped by 2 bases and J by 8 bases, with 10 bases between them.

The chain recombines TRBV2 with TRBJ1-2; no definite D call. The V gene's germline CDR1 is SNHLY and CDR2 FYNNEI. The V and J ends lost 5 bases and 6 bases respectively, with 4 bases between them. CDR3 length: 10 amino acids. The CDR3 nucleotides read TGTGCCAGCAGTTATAATGGCTACACCTTC. Its protein is CASSYNGYTF.

The table lists this clone with a few counts. The genes are TRBV5-1 and TRBJ2-7, with a possible D match to TRBD1 (6 bases). Germline lookup yields CDR1 SGHRS and CDR2 YFSETQ. The CDR3 is 14 amino acids. Trimming removed 0 bases from V and 3 bases from J, with 10 bases in between. CDR3: CASSLGTEYYEQYF. The CDR3 DNA follows: TGCGCCAGCAGCTTGGGGACAGAGTACTACGAGCAGTACTTC. The whole variable domain, remainder taken from reference TRBV5-1 and TRBJ2-7, is KAGVTQTPRYLIKTRGQQVTLSCSPISGHRSVSWYQQTPGQGLQFLFEYFSETQRNKGNFPGRFSGRQFSNSRSEMNVSTLELGDSALYLCASSLGTEYYEQYFGPGTRLTVT.

The CDR3 nucleotides read TGTGCCAGCAGCTCTAAAGCTGGGACTAGCGGGACGGACGTTGAGCAGTACTTC. Protein: CASSSKAGTSGTDVEQYF. The V call is TRBV5-4, the J call TRBJ2-7, with 13 bases identical to TRBD2. This CDR3 is 18 amino acids long. Germline values: CDR1 SGHNT, CDR2 YYREEE (reference sequence). With V trimmed by 3 bases and J by 7 bases, 16 bases remained unmatched.

J is TRBJ2-1 and V is TRBV7-3; 14 nucleotides line up with TRBD2. Trimming took 4 bases from V and 5 from J; bases not matched to a gene: 4. Germline V lookup: CDR1 SGHTA, CDR2 FQGTGA. The CDR3 is made up of 16 amino acids. The CDR3 DNA reads as TGTGCCAGCAGCTCCGGGACTAGCGGGAGCCACAATGAGCAGTTCTTC. Translated, it gives CASSSGTSGSHNEQFF.